Listed here is a single TCR beta chain. This CDR3 region has 14 residues. Germline V gene data show CDR1 as MNHEY and CDR2 as SMNVEV (reference sequence). Deletions cut 0 bases from V and 1 base from J, with 7 bases between. Donation came from healthy Caucasian individuals in Russia who were aged about 6 to 100. These data belong to a study of blood T cells in healthy people across ages. Alongside a J-beta primer mix, a sample-barcoded 5' primer served in a second PCR lasting about 6 to 12 cycles. Every cDNA molecule bore a tag from a template-switch adaptor containing 12 random nucleotides. Via MiXCR, TCRdb re-called the 5' RACE reads, giving one row per CDR3 protein. The sample holds roughly 930,000 distinct CDR3 sequences, approximately 49% seen once.

This chain connects TRBV27 to TRBJ2-7; D gene ambiguous. The specimen sequenced was blood. The receptor comes from a man under 40 in good health. The CDR3 region is CASSLSAKSYEQYF. The DNA of the CDR3 is TGTGCCAGCAGTTTATCGGCGAAGTCCTACGAGCAGTACTTC.